This T cell receptor beta chain was sequenced during a study of T cell responses to AZD1222 COVID-19 vaccine. Assay: immunoSEQ multiplex PCR; the TCRdb copy retains only in-frame clones and omits some. The sample contains 55,000 to 80,000 clones, 84% of which appear only once. V shed 7 bases and J shed 0 bases, with 16 bases lying between them. Germline V lookup: CDR1 LNHDA, CDR2 SQIVND (reference sequence). This CDR3 region has 16 residues. As to this clone: Its antigen is not known.

Findings of the study overall: The span of vaccine-associated CD4 TCRs extended across spike, with dominance at 160-218 and 743-854. Baseline antibody screening turned up just a handful of seropositive AZD1222 recipients. Receipt of two AZD1222 doses was followed by a rise in Spike-specific TCR breadth and depth.

The sample here was peripheral blood, taken on day 0 of AZD1222 vaccination. The rearrangement links TRBV19 to TRBJ1-5; weak D call: TRBD1 (6 bases). The TCR sequence derives from an adult in good health. Here the CDR3 reads CASISRGGHSNQPQHF. CDR3 DNA: TGTGCCAGTATATCAAGAGGGGGTCATAGCAATCAGCCCCAGCATTTT.